This T cell receptor beta chain was sequenced for a study of blood T cells in healthy people across ages. About the research overall: Template switching recovered approximately one barcoded beta molecule for every two T cells.

The CDR3 totals 15 residues. The germline CDR1 and CDR2 sequences are MGHDK and SYGVNS. Trimming removed 2 bases at V and 8 bases at J, with 18 bases between. The authors ran a second PCR of roughly 6 to 11 cycles using a sample-barcoded 5' primer and a J-beta primer mix. Using its own MiXCR run on the 5' RACE reads, TCRdb lists one record per CDR3 protein. The profile covers 790,000 or so distinct CDR3 sequences, with roughly three fifths appearing a single time and 20% to 30% taken by the ten largest. The V gene is TRBV25-1, the J gene TRBJ1-2; D not certain. This receptor was taken from a man between 35 and 55 years old in good health. Sequencing input: blood. This CDR3 reads CASSELGEGPEGYTF. The CDR3 region has the DNA TGTGCCAGCAGTGAACTCGGGGAGGGCCCTGAGGGCTACACCTTC.